A selection of T cell receptor beta chains follows, all from one sample in a study of blood T cell repertoires in COVID-19. Method: immunoSEQ multiplex PCR; TCRdb's copy keeps in-frame clones and lacks some. The sample lists some 98,000 clones, about four fifths occurring once. Sequencing was carried out using peripheral blood. The receptor set was obtained from a human donor in a cohort sampled during active COVID-19. Each CDR3 is given with its conserved first and last residue. D genes are given only for firm matches. For some rows the clone size is stated as once, few or many, or as a class when expanded; others skip it.

size | D | J | V | DNA | CDR3
. | . | TRBJ2-5 | TRBV19 | TGTGCCAGTAGTACCGTCAAGGAGGGGTGGAAAGAGACCCAGTACTTC | CASSTVKEGWKETQYF
. | TRBD2 | TRBJ2-7 | TRBV28 | TGTGCCAGCAGTAGACCTCCGGGACTAGCGGGAGCAGGCTACGAGCAGTACTTC | CASSRPPGLAGAGYEQYF
. | . | TRBJ1-2 | TRBV15 | TGTGCCACCAGCAGAGATCTCACAGGCTACACCTTC | CATSRDLTGYTF
. | . | TRBJ1-4 | TRBV30 | TGTGCCTGGGGACGCTCCGGGGAAAAACTGTTTTTT | CAWGRSGEKLFF
. | TRBD1 | TRBJ2-7 | TRBV18 | TGTGCCAGCTCACCTGGCGACAGGGTCGAGCAGTACTTC | CASSPGDRVEQYF
. | . | TRBJ2-3 | TRBV6-5 | TGTGCCAGCAGTTACTCGAGACAGAATACGCAGTATTTT | CASSYSRQNTQYF
few | TRBD1 | TRBJ1-2 | TRBV7-9 | TGTGCCAGCAGCTGGACAGGGGGAACCTATGGCTACACCTTC | CASSWTGGTYGYTF
. | . | TRBJ2-1 | TRBV7-9 | TGTGCCAGCAGCGTCACAGGGGGGGATGAGCAGTTCTTC | CASSVTGGDEQFF
. | . | TRBJ1-1 | TRBV3-1/TRBV3-2 | TGTGCCAGCAGCAACCCCCAGCGGGCCGACACTGAAGCTTTCTTT | CASSNPQRADTEAFF
. | . | TRBJ2-6 | TRBV10-3 | TGTGCCACAACGGCGGGCCGCAGGACTGGGGCCAACGTCCTGACTTTC | CATTAGRRTGANVLTF
. | TRBD1 | TRBJ1-6 | TRBV5-1 | TGCGCCAGCAGCCCCAGGGGGCAATCCTATAATTCACCCCTCCACTTT | CASSPRGQSYNSPLHF
few | TRBD1 | TRBJ2-7 | TRBV12-3/TRBV12-4 | TGTGCCAGCAGTTTTACAGGGGTAGAGCAGTACTTC | CASSFTGVEQYF
. | . | TRBJ2-7 | TRBV27 | TGTGCCAGCAGAAAAGACAGGTTATCCTACGAGCAGTACTTC | CASRKDRLSYEQYF
. | . | TRBJ2-1 | TRBV19 | TGTGCCAGTAGTAATGGCGGGTCAAGCTCCTACAATGAGCAGTTCTTC | CASSNGGSSSYNEQFF
. | . | TRBJ2-7 | TRBV13 | TGTGCCAGCAGCACCTCTTGGGAGAACTCCTACGAGCAGTACTTC | CASSTSWENSYEQYF
. | . | TRBJ2-5 | TRBV5-4 | TGTGCCAGCAGCTTCAACCCCGGGGAGACCCAGTACTTC | CASSFNPGETQYF
. | . | TRBJ2-7 | TRBV27 | TGTGCCAGCAGTCATTTACAGAGAAGCTCCTACGAGCAGTACTTC | CASSHLQRSSYEQYF
. | TRBD2 | TRBJ2-7 | TRBV29-1 | TGCAGCGTTGGGACTAGCTACGAGCAGTACTTC | CSVGTSYEQYF
. | . | TRBJ1-5 | TRBV15 | TGTGCCACCAGCAGAGAAATCATTAGCAATCAGCCCCAGCATTTT | CATSREIISNQPQHF
. | . | TRBJ1-5 | TRBV27 | TGTGCCAGCAGTTTCCTAGGGGCGGGCAATCAGCCCCAGCATTTT | CASSFLGAGNQPQHF
. | TRBD1 | TRBJ1-5 | TRBV3-1/TRBV3-2 | TGTGCCAGCAGCCCAACAGGGGGGGGGAATCAGCCCCAGCATTTT | CASSPTGGGNQPQHF
. | TRBD1 | TRBJ2-3 | TRBV12-3/TRBV12-4 | TGTGCCAGCAGCCAGGGGGAAAGCGGGCAGTATTTT | CASSQGESGQYF
. | TRBD2 | TRBJ2-5 | TRBV10-1 | TGCGCCAGCAGCCGGGGACTAGCGGGAGGAGAGGAGACCCAGTACTTC | CASSRGLAGGEETQYF